This is a list of T cell receptor beta chains from one sample in a study of PD-L1 blockade in urothelial cancer. The repertoire was sequenced with immunoSEQ multiplex PCR; TCRdb's copy has only in-frame clones and lacks some. Of approximately 90,000 clones in the sample, roughly 84% were seen once. Sequences were derived from PBMCs, sampled around atezolizumab (anti-PD-L1) treatment. The origin of the receptors is a man between 60 and 75 years old with urothelial cancer. Both conserved end residues are part of each CDR3. A clone size is listed for some rows: how often the clone was seen (once, few, many), or a class if it is expanded.

abundance | j_gene | v_gene | CDR3aa
- | TRBJ2-2 | TRBV7-3 | CASSFGQGTAGELFF
- | TRBJ1-6 | TRBV6-4 | CASRAGGGPFPHSPLHF
- | TRBJ1-5 | TRBV6-5 | CASRMKGTGDQPQHF
- | TRBJ2-5 | TRBV6-9 | CASSSKGVPETQYF
- | TRBJ2-4 | TRBV11-2 | CASSLDFGQSIQYF
- | TRBJ2-7 | TRBV19 | CASRRGSGSYEQYF
- | TRBJ1-6 | TRBV5-4 | CASGLTGVQNSPLHF
- | TRBJ1-5 | TRBV6-5 | CASRGGGGNQPQHF
- | TRBJ1-1 | TRBV15 | CATSRGQANTEAFF
- | TRBJ2-7 | TRBV12-2 | CASRLSGTGSYEQYF
- | TRBJ2-3 | TRBV18 | CASSPTGITDTQYF
- | TRBJ1-2 | TRBV19 | CASSIGVARGYTF
once | TRBJ2-3 | TRBV29-1 | CSVGTSGSTDTQYF
- | TRBJ2-3 | TRBV21-1 | CASSNLPPPSGRDPTDTQYF
- | TRBJ1-2 | TRBV12-5 | CASGLVTSYGYTF
- | TRBJ2-3 | TRBV19 | CASSILQGREDTQYF
- | TRBJ2-7 | TRBV6-1 | CASRPTGGWGVWYF
- | TRBJ1-2 | TRBV5-4 | CASSLDSTGKSGYTF